This T cell receptor beta chain was identified in a study of shared clonotypes between healthy human individuals. Study-level results: Clonotype sharing among donors was expected to depend on sequencing depth.

A word on this clone: What it recognizes is unknown.

Only in-frame clones appear in the TCRdb table, and some are missing; sequencing was by immunoSEQ multiplex PCR. The table has about 960,000 clones, 76% seen once. CDR1 is KGHSH and CDR2 is LQKENI in the germline V gene. V lost 1 base and J 3 bases, leaving 6 bases between the germline ends. The CDR3 spans 13 residues. The sample taken for sequencing was memory CD4+ T cells sorted from blood. This sample's subset: CD45RA-negative fraction. The receptor's source is a man in his late teens or twenties in good health. V usage is TRBV18 and J usage is TRBJ1-1, with D unresolved. DNA of the CDR3: TGTGCCAGCTCACCACTCGTGCACACTGAAGCTTTCTTT. Translation: CASSPLVHTEAFF.